This TCR beta chain was identified in a study of identical twins. Germline-derived CDR1 and CDR2 are SGHNT and YYREEE (reference sequence). V lost 4 bases and J lost 3, with 17 bases in between. The CDR3 totals 16 residues. Carrying unique molecular identifiers, the cDNA also gained a universal primer site through template switching. TCRdb passed the 5' RACE reads through MiXCR, listing each CDR3 protein once. This repertoire shows about 570,000 distinct CDR3 sequences, roughly 9.9% found once; its top ten account for 2.5% to 3.5%. The sample was also linked to a second study, of yellow fever vaccine responses in identical twins.

This chain uses TRBV5-4 with TRBJ2-4; possibly TRBD1 or TRBD2 for D (6 bases each). The source material was PBMCs. The receptor's source is a woman between 18 and 29 years old in good health. The CDR3 loop is CASSPEGGGDKNIQYF. The CDR3 bases are TGTGCCAGCAGCCCCGAGGGGGGAGGCGACAAAAACATTCAGTACTTC.